In its sample, the clone carrying this TCR beta chain was seen a few times. Only in-frame clones appear in the TCRdb table, and some are missing; sequencing was by immunoSEQ multiplex PCR. Here the sample spans about 120,000 clones, about 90% being singletons. V shed 7 bases and J shed 8 bases, with 15 bases lying between them. The CDR3 is 13 amino acids. CDR1 is MNHEY, CDR2 SMNVEV, per germline (reference sequence). These data are taken from a study of T cell responses to AZD1222 COVID-19 vaccine. The sequencing here drew on peripheral blood, taken on day 0 of AZD1222 vaccination. V usage is TRBV27 and J usage is TRBJ2-1; tentatively, D is TRBD2 (5 bases). This TCR derives from an adult in good health. This CDR3 is CASTAGEQDEQFF. CDR3 sequence (DNA): TGTGCCAGCACCGCGGGCGAGCAGGATGAGCAGTTCTTC.